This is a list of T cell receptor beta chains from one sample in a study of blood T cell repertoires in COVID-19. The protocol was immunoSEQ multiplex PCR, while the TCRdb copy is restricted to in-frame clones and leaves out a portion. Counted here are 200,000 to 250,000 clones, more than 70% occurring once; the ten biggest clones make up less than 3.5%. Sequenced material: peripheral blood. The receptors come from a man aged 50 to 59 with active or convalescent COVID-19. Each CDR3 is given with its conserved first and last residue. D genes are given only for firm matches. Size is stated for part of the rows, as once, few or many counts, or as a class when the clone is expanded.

CASSLEGLAGADTQYF TGTGCCAGCAGCTTAGAGGGACTAGCGGGAGCAGATACGCAGTATTTT TRBD2 TRBJ2-3 NA TRBV7-9
CASSIRGEQYF TGTGCCAGTAGTATCCGCGGCGAGCAGTACTTC NA TRBJ2-7 NA TRBV19
CASRSGTVNTEAFF TGTGCCAGCAGGTCCGGGACTGTGAACACTGAAGCTTTCTTT NA TRBJ1-1 NA TRBV11-2
CASSLEGGWNTEAFF TGTGCCAGCAGCTTGGAAGGGGGTTGGAACACTGAAGCTTTCTTT NA TRBJ1-1 few TRBV11-2
CSVAGTGINEKLFF TGCAGCGTCGCCGGGACAGGTATTAATGAAAAACTGTTTTTT TRBD1 TRBJ1-4 once TRBV29-1
CASSVIGGRGTEQFF TGTGCCAGCAGCGTAATTGGCGGGAGGGGTACAGAGCAGTTCTTC TRBD2 TRBJ2-1 NA TRBV9
CASSSQGARYSPLHF TGTGCCAGCAGCTCACAGGGGGCGCGGTACTCACCCCTCCACTTT TRBD1 TRBJ1-6 NA TRBV6-6
CASSSQGGNTIYF TGTGCCAGCAGCTCACAGGGTGGAAACACCATATATTTT NA TRBJ1-3 few TRBV11-2
CASTLSSGNHNEQFF TGTGCCAGCACGCTATCCAGCGGGAACCACAATGAGCAGTTCTTC TRBD2 TRBJ2-1 NA TRBV3-1/TRBV3-2
CASSRQGMREQYF TGTGCCAGCAGTCGACAGGGAATGAGGGAGCAGTACTTC TRBD1 TRBJ2-7 few TRBV12-3/TRBV12-4
CASSLGAPDTDTQYF TGTGCCAGCAGCTTGGGGGCCCCCGACACAGATACGCAGTATTTT NA TRBJ2-3 NA TRBV5-6
CASGFSNQPQHF TGTGCCAGCGGCTTTAGCAATCAGCCCCAGCATTTT NA TRBJ1-5 NA TRBV28
CASSSPSAREQYF TGTGCCAGCAGTTCGCCTAGCGCGCGGGAGCAGTACTTC NA TRBJ2-7 NA TRBV6-5
CASSPGLAGKETQYF TGTGCCAGCAGCCCGGGACTAGCGGGTAAAGAGACCCAGTACTTC TRBD2 TRBJ2-5 NA TRBV7-6